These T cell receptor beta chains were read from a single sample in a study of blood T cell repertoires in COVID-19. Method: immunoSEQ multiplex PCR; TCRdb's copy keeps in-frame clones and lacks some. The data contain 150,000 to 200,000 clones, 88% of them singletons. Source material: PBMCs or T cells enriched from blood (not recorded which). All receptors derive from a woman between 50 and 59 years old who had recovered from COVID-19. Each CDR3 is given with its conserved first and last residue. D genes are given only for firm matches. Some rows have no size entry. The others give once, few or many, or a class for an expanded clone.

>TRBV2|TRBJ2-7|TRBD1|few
CASSQWGQTGGRRDEQYF
TGTGCCAGCAGCCAATGGGGCCAAACAGGGGGCAGAAGGGACGAGCAGTACTTC
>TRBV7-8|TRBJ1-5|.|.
CASSSRDGGQPQHF
TGTGCCAGCAGCTCCAGGGATGGCGGACAGCCCCAGCATTTT
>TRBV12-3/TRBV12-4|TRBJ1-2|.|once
CASSSIYGYTF
TGTGCCAGCAGTTCAATCTATGGCTACACCTTC
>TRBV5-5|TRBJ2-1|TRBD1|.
CASSPGTGNEQFF
TGTGCCAGCAGCCCCGGGACAGGCAATGAGCAGTTCTTC
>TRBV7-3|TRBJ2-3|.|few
CASSWSGTDTQYF
TGTGCCAGCAGCTGGAGCGGCACAGATACGCAGTATTTT
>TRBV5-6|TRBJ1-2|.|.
CASSLVGQGTNYGYTF
TGTGCCAGCAGCTTGGTCGGGCAGGGAACTAACTATGGCTACACCTTC
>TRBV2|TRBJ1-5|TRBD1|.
CASSRIQPGQGLVVSDNQPQHF
TGTGCCAGCAGTCGCATACAACCGGGACAGGGATTAGTCGTAAGTGACAATCAGCCCCAGCATTTT
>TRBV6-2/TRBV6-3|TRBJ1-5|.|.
CASSYVGILSNQPQHF
TGTGCCAGCAGTTACGTCGGGATTTTAAGCAATCAGCCCCAGCATTTT
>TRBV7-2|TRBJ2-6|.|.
CASSLNALSGANVLTF
TGTGCCAGCAGCCTAAATGCGCTCTCTGGGGCCAACGTCCTGACTTTC
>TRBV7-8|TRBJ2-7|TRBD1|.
CASSSMGQGSEQYF
TGTGCCAGCAGCTCGATGGGACAGGGGAGCGAGCAGTACTTC
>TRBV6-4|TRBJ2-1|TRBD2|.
CASSDSGLAGGNEQFF
TGTGCCAGCAGTGACTCCGGACTAGCGGGGGGGAATGAGCAGTTCTTC
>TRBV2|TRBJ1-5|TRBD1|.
CASRPDRFSLAQHF
TGTGCCAGCAGGCCGGACAGGTTCTCGCTGGCCCAGCATTTT
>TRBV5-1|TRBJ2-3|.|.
CASSLGAPIDTQYF
TGCGCCAGCAGCTTGGGGGCCCCAATAGATACGCAGTATTTT
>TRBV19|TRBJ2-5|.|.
CASSSRQKETQYF
TGTGCCAGTAGTTCACGACAGAAAGAGACCCAGTACTTC
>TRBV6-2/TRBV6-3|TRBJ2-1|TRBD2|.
CASSHQIAGVLSYNEQFF
TGTGCCAGCAGTCATCAGATAGCGGGGGTTCTCTCCTACAATGAGCAGTTCTTC
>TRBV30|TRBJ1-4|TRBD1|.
CAWTRGPDEKLFF
TGTGCCTGGACCAGGGGGCCGGATGAAAAACTGTTTTTT
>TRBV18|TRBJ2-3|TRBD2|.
CASSLKTSGGPPAQYF
TGTGCCAGCTCACTAAAGACTAGCGGGGGTCCCCCCGCGCAGTATTTT
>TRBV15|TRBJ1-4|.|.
CATLGGESATNEKLFF
TGTGCCACCCTCGGAGGGGAGTCTGCAACTAATGAAAAACTGTTTTTT
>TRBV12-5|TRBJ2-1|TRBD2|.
CASGSPHLAGQYNEQFF
TGTGCTAGTGGTTCTCCTCATCTAGCGGGGCAGTACAATGAGCAGTTCTTC
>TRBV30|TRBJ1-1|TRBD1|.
CAWSDRATEAFF
TGTGCCTGGAGCGACAGGGCCACTGAAGCTTTCTTT
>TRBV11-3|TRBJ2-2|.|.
CASSLGRLANTGELFF
TGTGCCAGCAGCTTAGGCAGGCTGGCAAACACCGGGGAGCTGTTTTTT
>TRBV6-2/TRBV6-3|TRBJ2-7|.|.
CASSYGPTYEQYF
TGTGCCAGCAGTTACGGGCCAACCTACGAGCAGTACTTC
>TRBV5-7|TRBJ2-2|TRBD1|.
CASSAGTGGNTGELFF
TGTGCCAGCAGCGCCGGGACAGGTGGTAACACCGGGGAGCTGTTTTTT
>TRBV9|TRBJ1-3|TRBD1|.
CASSVTGASGNTIYF
TGTGCCAGCAGCGTTACAGGGGCCTCTGGAAACACCATATATTTT
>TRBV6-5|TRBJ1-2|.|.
CASSSRGSDGYTF
TGTGCCAGCAGTTCCAGGGGCTCCGATGGCTACACCTTC
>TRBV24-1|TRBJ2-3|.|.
CATSVTETGTDTQYF
TGTGCCACCAGTGTAACAGAGACAGGCACAGATACGCAGTATTTT
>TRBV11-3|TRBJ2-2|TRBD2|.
CASSLAFGASGAPNTGELFF
TGTGCCAGCAGCTTAGCTTTCGGGGCTAGCGGGGCCCCGAACACCGGGGAGCTGTTTTTT
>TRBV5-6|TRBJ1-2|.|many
CASSLAQRDLYGYTF
TGTGCCAGCAGCTTGGCACAGAGGGATCTTTATGGCTACACCTTC
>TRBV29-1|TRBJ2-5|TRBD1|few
CSARTGPQGETQYF
TGCAGCGCCCGGACAGGCCCGCAGGGAGAGACCCAGTACTTC
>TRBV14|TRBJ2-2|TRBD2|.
CASSQDSGVYTGELFF
TGTGCCAGCAGCCAAGATAGCGGGGTGTACACCGGGGAGCTGTTTTTT
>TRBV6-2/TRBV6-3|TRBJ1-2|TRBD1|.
CASSYPPGQGDAGGYTF
TGTGCCAGCAGTTACCCACCGGGACAGGGAGACGCGGGTGGCTACACCTTC
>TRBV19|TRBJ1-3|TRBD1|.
CASRSQGAGSGNTIYF
TGTGCCAGTAGGAGCCAGGGGGCTGGCTCTGGAAACACCATATATTTT
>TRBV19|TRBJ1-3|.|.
CASSITGFGNTIYF
TGTGCCAGTAGTATCACAGGGTTTGGAAACACCATATATTTT
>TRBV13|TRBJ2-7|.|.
CASSLNGVQYF
TGTGCCAGCAGCTTAAACGGGGTGCAGTACTTC
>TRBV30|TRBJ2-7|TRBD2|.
CAWTSRGGRWEQYF
TGTGCCTGGACGTCCCGGGGGGGGAGATGGGAGCAGTACTTC
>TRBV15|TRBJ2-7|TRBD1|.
CATSVDRGGSYEQYF
TGTGCCACCAGCGTGGACAGGGGGGGCTCCTACGAGCAGTACTTC
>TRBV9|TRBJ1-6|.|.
CASSVYGGSSYNSPLHF
TGTGCCAGCAGCGTGTACGGGGGTAGCTCCTATAATTCACCCCTCCACTTT
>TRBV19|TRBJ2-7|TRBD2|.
CASSLTSGANYEQYF
TGTGCCAGTAGTCTAACTAGCGGGGCGAACTACGAGCAGTACTTC
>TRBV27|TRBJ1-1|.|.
CASSSRQVPNTEAFF
TGTGCCAGCAGTTCTAGACAGGTCCCGAACACTGAAGCTTTCTTT
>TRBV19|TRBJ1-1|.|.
CASSIAPTDNTEAFF
TGTGCCAGTAGTATAGCCCCGACAGATAACACTGAAGCTTTCTTT
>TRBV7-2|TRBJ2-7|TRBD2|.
CASSLASRGALYEQYF
TGTGCCAGCAGCTTAGCATCGCGGGGGGCCCTATACGAGCAGTACTTC
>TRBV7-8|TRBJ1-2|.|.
CASSSGRDINYGYTF
TGTGCCAGCAGCTCCGGCCGGGACATAAACTATGGCTACACCTTC
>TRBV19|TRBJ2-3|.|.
CASSSPKGQNSPTQYF
TGTGCCAGTAGTTCCCCGAAAGGACAGAACTCCCCTACGCAGTATTTT
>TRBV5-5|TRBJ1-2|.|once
CASSYRVNYGYTF
TGTGCCAGCAGCTACAGGGTTAACTATGGCTACACCTTC